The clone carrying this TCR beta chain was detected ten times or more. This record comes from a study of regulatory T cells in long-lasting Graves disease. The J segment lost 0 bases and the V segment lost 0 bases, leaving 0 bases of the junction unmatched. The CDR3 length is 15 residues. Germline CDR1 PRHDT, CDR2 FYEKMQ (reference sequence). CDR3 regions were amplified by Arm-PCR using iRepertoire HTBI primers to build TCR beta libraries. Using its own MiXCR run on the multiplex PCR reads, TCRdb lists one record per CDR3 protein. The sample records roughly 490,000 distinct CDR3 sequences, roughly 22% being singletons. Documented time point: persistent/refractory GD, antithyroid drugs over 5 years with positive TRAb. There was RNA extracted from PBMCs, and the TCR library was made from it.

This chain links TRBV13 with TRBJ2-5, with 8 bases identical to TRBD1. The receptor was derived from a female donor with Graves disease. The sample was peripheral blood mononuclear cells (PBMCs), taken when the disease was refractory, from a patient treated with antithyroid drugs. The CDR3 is CASSLGDRDQETQYF. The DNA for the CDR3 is TGTGCCAGCAGCTTAGGGGACAGGGACCAAGAGACCCAGTACTTC.